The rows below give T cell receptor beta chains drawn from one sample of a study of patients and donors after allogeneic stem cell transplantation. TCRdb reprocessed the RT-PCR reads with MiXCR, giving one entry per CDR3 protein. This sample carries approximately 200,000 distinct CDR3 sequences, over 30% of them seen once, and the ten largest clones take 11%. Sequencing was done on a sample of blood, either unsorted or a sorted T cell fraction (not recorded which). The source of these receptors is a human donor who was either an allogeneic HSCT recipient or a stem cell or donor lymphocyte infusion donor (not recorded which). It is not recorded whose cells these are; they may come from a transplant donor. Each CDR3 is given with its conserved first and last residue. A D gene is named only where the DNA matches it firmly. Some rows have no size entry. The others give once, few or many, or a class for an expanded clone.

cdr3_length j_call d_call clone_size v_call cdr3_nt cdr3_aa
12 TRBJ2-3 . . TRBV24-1 TGTGCCACCAGTGGGACCACAGATACGCAGTATTTT CATSGTTDTQYF
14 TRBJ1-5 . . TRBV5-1 TGCGCCAGCAGCTCGCAGGGTGGCGGTCAGCCCCAGCATTTT CASSSQGGGQPQHF
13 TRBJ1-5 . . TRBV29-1 TGCAGCGTTGAAACAGCGAGCAATCAGCCCCAGCATTTT CSVETASNQPQHF
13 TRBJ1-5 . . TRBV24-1 TGTGCCACCAGTGGAGGGTATCGCCAGCCCCAGCATTTT CATSGGYRQPQHF
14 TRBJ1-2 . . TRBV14 TGTGCCAGCAGCCAAAGTCTGATGGGGTATGGCTACACCTTC CASSQSLMGYGYTF
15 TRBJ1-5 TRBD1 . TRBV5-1 TGCGCCAGCAGCTTGGGTACAGGGGGCGGCCAGCCCCAGCATTTT CASSLGTGGGQPQHF
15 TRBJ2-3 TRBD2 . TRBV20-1 TGCAGTGCTCGTAGGACCAGCGGGGAGGTAGATACGCAGTATTTT CSARRTSGEVDTQYF
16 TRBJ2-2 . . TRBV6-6 TGTGCCAGCAGTTACTCGAATGGGGGGTTGACCGGGGAGCTGTTTTTT CASSYSNGGLTGELFF
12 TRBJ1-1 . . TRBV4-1 TGCGCCAGCAGCGAATTTGGCACTGAAGCTTTCTTT CASSEFGTEAFF
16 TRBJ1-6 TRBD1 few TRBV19 TGTGCCAGTAGTACCCAGGACAGGGTGGCGGTGTCACCCCTCCACTTT CASSTQDRVAVSPLHF
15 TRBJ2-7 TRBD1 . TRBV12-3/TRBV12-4 TGTGCCAGCAGCAACCGACAGGGGCTCTCCTACGAGCAGTACTTC CASSNRQGLSYEQYF
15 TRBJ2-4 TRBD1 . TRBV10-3 TGTGCCATCAGCGACAGGGGAAAGTCCAAAAACATTCAGTACTTC CAISDRGKSKNIQYF
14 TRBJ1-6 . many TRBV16 TGTGCCAGCAGCCTAAGGACAGTCAATTCACCCCTCCACTTT CASSLRTVNSPLHF
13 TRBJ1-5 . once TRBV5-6 TGTGCCAGCAGCTTCCTCCAGGAGAAGCCCCAGCATTTT CASSFLQEKPQHF
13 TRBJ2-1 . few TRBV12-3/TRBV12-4 TGTGCCAGCAGTCTAAAGGCCGGCGGGGCCCAGTTCTTC CASSLKAGGAQFF
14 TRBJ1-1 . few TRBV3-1 TGTGCCAGCAGCACAAGGGGGGGAGGCACTGAAGCTTTCTTT CASSTRGGGTEAFF
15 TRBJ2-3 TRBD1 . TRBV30 TGTGCCTGGACCCCCGGGACAGGGAGAGCAGATACGCAGTATTTT CAWTPGTGRADTQYF
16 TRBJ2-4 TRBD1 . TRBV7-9 TGTGCCAGCAGCTTTGGACAGGGTCTAGCCAAAAACATTCAGTACTTC CASSFGQGLAKNIQYF
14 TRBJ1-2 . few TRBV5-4 TGTGCCAGCAGTTTGGTACAGGCAGGATATGGCTACACCTTC CASSLVQAGYGYTF
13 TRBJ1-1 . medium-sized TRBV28 TGTGCCAGCACCCTCGGGGTAGGGGGGAGGCCTTTCTTT CASTLGVGGRPFF
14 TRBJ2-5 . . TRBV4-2 TGTGCCAGCAGCCAAGACGAGCTTCAAGAGACCCAGTACTTC CASSQDELQETQYF
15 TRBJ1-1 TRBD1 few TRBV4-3 TGCGCCAGTTCGTTCCGGGGGACAGGGAACACTGAAGCTTTCTTT CASSFRGTGNTEAFF
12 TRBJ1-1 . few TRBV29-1 TGCAGCGTTGAACAGGACAGAGCTGAAGCTTTCTTT CSVEQDRAEAFF
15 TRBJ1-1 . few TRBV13 TGTGCCAGCAGCCTTTCAGGGGTGATGAACACTGAAGCTTTCTTT CASSLSGVMNTEAFF
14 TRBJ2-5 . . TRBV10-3 TGTGCCATCAGTGAGGGACAGATCCAAGAGACCCAGTACTTC CAISEGQIQETQYF
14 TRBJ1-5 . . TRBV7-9 TGTGCCAGCAGCTTTGACCTTAGCAATCAGCCCCAGCATTTT CASSFDLSNQPQHF
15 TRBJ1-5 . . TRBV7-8 TGTGCCAGCAGCGCACACCGGGACCGCAATCAGCCCCAGCATTTT CASSAHRDRNQPQHF
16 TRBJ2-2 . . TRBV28 TGTGCCACACAGGATGGTCGGGCGACGAACACCGGGGAGCTGTTTTTT CATQDGRATNTGELFF
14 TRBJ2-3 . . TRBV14 TGTGCCAGCAGTCCGTCTAGTGGCACAGATACGCAGTATTTT CASSPSSGTDTQYF
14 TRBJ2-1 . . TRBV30 TGTGCCTGGAGTGTAGGCTACAGGGCCGATGAGCAGTTCTTC CAWSVGYRADEQFF
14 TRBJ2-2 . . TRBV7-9 TGTGCCAGCAGCCACCAGGGAGGCACCGGGGAGCTGTTTTTT CASSHQGGTGELFF
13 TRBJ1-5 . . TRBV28 TGTGCCAGCAGAGCGAATAGCAATCAGCCCCAGCATTTT CASRANSNQPQHF
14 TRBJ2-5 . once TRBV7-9 TGTGCCAGCAGCTCCCCATTTCCTTGGGAGACCCAGTACTTC CASSSPFPWETQYF
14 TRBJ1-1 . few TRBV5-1 TGCGCCAGCAGCTTGTACCGAGGTAGCACTGAAGCTTTCTTT CASSLYRGSTEAFF